The source of this T cell receptor (beta chain) is a study of cytotoxic CD8 clonotypes in ibrutinib-treated CLL. Generated by immunoSEQ multiplex PCR, the TCRdb table keeps only in-frame clones and is missing some. The table includes some 200,000 clones, 75% to 85% detected once. Germline CDR1 is SEHNR and CDR2 is FQNEAQ (reference sequence). V was pared by 7 bases and J by 4 bases, with 7 bases of the junction left unmatched. The CDR3 totals 14 residues. General study findings and limits: Patients had baseline clonality above age-matched healthy donors, and this clonality moved with circulating CD8+ T-cell counts. An increase in clonality occurred at ibrutinib response, followed by a return toward baseline at progression. Treatment left the uncommon public clonotypes either contracted or stable in frequency.

With respect to this clone: The antigen remains unidentified.

Cryopreserved PBMCs provided 2 to 2.5 micrograms of genomic DNA for the TCR beta libraries. The chain has TRBV7-9 and TRBJ1-2, with 9 positions matching TRBD1. The sequence derives from a human donor with chronic lymphocytic leukemia. Specimen: PBMCs, collected after 12 months of ibrutinib treatment. CDR3 loop: CASNHRQGGYGYTF. The CDR3 bases are TGTGCCAGCAACCATAGACAGGGGGGCTATGGCTACACCTTC. The complete variable domain, with remaining parts taken from reference TRBV7-9 and TRBJ1-2, reads DTGVSQNPRHKITKRGQNVTFRCDPISEHNRLYWYRQTLGQGPEFLTYFQNEAQLEKSRLLSDRFSAERPKGSFSTLEIQRTEQGDSAMYLCASNHRQGGYGYTFGSGTRLTVV.